The 8 T cell receptor beta chains given below trace back to one sample, sequenced in a study of cytomegalovirus exposure and HLA in healthy donors. Sequencing was performed with immunoSEQ multiplex PCR; in TCRdb, only in-frame clones are kept and a portion is missing. The repertoire holds about 130,000 clones, with roughly 86% as singletons. Sample: PBMCs. The receptors come from a man between 25 and 39 years old in good health and CMV-seronegative.

The rearrangement links TRBV7-2 to TRBJ2-3, with 7 bases matching TRBD2. CDR1 is SGHTA, CDR2 FQGNSA, per germline. The CDR3 runs 15 residues. V trimming: 5 bases; J trimming: 0 bases; junction bases outside the gene matches: 5. The CDR3 bases are TGTGCCAGCAGCCCGACTAGCCGGAGCACAGATACGCAGTATTTT. It encodes CASSPTSRSTDTQYF. Using reference TRBV7-2 and TRBJ2-3 for the parts outside the CDR3, the full variable domain is GAGVSQSPSNKVTEKGKDVELRCDPISGHTALYWYRQSLGQGLEFLIYFQGNSAPDKSGLPSDRFSAERTGGSVSTLTIQRTQQEDSAVYLCASSPTSRSTDTQYFGPGTRLTVL.

The chain is built from TRBV7-9 and TRBJ2-7; TRBD1 is a possible D gene (6 bases). This CDR3 is built from 13 residues. V was shortened by 5 bases and J by 1 base, with 9 bases between the two germline ends. In germline, CDR1 is SEHNR, CDR2 FQNEAQ (reference sequence). The CDR3 DNA is TGTGCCAGCAGCCACGGGACATCCTACGAGCAGTACTTC. Encoded protein: CASSHGTSYEQYF.

The chain links TRBV29-1 to TRBJ1-1; TRBD1 agrees at 9 bases. CDR3 length: 13 residues. With 4 bases clipped from V and 4 bases from J, the junction kept 4 bases outside the gene matches. Per the germline V gene, CDR1 is SQVTM and CDR2 is ANQGSEA. The CDR3 coding sequence is TGCAGCGTTGGGACAGGGGAGTTCACTGAAGCTTTCTTT. This sequence encodes CSVGTGEFTEAFF.

The chain is built from TRBV12-5 and TRBJ2-1, with D possibly being TRBD2 (5 bases). The CDR3 loop spans 15 amino acids. CDR1 is LGHNT, CDR2 FRNRAP, per germline. V was trimmed by 6 bases and J by 4 bases, leaving 16 bases between them. CDR3 sequence (DNA): TGTGCTAGTGGCAAAGGGCGCGGGCATTACAATGAGCAGTTCTTC. Its translation: CASGKGRGHYNEQFF.

The rearrangement links TRBV29-1 to TRBJ2-7; TRBD2 agrees at 8 bases. J gave up 5 bases and V 7 bases, and 16 bases lay outside the gene matches. Germline V gene data show CDR1 as SQVTM and CDR2 as ANQGSEA. The CDR3 contains 15 residues. The CDR3 loop reads CSATRPGLVLDEQYF. Written as DNA, the CDR3 is TGCAGCGCTACAAGGCCGGGACTAGTATTGGACGAGCAGTACTTC.

This chain connects TRBV7-2 to TRBJ2-3; 14 bases fit TRBD2. Germline V lookup: CDR1 SGHTA, CDR2 FQGNSA. The V segment lost 5 bases and the J segment 3 bases; nucleotides outside the gene matches: 7. The CDR3 covers 17 residues. CDR3 DNA sequence: TGTGCCAGCAGCCCCTCGACTAGCGGGAGGGGTACAGATACGCAGTATTTT. Amino acids: CASSPSTSGRGTDTQYF.

This chain connects TRBV5-1 to TRBJ2-7; a possible D gene is TRBD2 (5 bases). V lost 3 bases to trimming and J lost 4 bases, with 14 bases between them. The CDR3 is 14 residues long. Germline loops: CDR1 SGHRS, CDR2 YFSETQ. The CDR3 here is CASSSWGDWYEQYF. CDR3 sequence (DNA): TGCGCCAGCAGCTCATGGGGAGATTGGTACGAGCAGTACTTC.

V and J are TRBV30 and TRBJ2-5; TRBD2 matches at 11 bases. This CDR3 comprises 15 residues. V was clipped by 4 bases and J by 1 base; unmatched bases: 5. Germline assignment: CDR1 GTSNPN and CDR2 SVGIG (reference sequence). The CDR3 DNA reads as TGTGCCTGGACTAGCGGGAGGATCACCCAAGAGACCCAGTACTTC. It specifies CAWTSGRITQETQYF.